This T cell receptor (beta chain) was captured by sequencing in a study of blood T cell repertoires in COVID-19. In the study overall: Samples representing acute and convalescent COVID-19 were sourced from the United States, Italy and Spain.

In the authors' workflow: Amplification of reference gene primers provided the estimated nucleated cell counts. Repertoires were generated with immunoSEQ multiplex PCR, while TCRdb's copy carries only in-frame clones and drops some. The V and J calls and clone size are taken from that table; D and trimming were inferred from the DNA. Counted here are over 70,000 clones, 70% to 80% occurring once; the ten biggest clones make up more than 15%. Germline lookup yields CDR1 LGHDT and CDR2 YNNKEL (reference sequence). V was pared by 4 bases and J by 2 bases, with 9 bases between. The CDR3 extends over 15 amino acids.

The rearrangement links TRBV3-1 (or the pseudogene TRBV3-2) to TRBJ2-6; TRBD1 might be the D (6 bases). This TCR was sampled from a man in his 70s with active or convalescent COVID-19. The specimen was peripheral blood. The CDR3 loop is CASSLDRAGANVLTF. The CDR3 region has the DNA TGTGCCAGCAGCCTGGACAGAGCTGGGGCCAACGTCCTGACTTTC.